This TCR beta chain was documented in a study of shared clonotypes between healthy human individuals. Study-level findings and limits: The low donor count limited represented genetic and exposure-history diversity.

The run depth of the assay was deep. Repertoires were generated with immunoSEQ multiplex PCR, while TCRdb's copy carries only in-frame clones and drops some. The data contain about 1.5 million clones, 98% of them singletons. Donors had no recently reported acute infections or vaccinations and were HIV-negative. Each donor was a Caucasian adult residing in Nashville, Tennessee. As concerns this clone: The antigen is unknown.

V lost 2 bases, J lost 2 bases, and 14 bases lay in between. CDR3 size: 15 residues. Germline CDR1 is SGDLS and CDR2 is YYNGEE. The sample comprised naive CD4+ T cells sorted from blood. Subset meaning: CD45RA+ positively selected. V is TRBV9 and J is TRBJ2-7; maybe TRBD1 (5 bases). The receptor comes from a man between 25 and 39 years old in good health. This CDR3 is CASSVSWAGTYEQYF. CDR3 nucleotide sequence: TGTGCCAGCAGCGTTTCTTGGGCAGGGACCTACGAGCAGTACTTC.